These 30 T cell receptor beta chains were all obtained from the same sample, sequenced in a study of CD8+ T cells in alopecia areata. RNA extraction and reverse transcription yielded cDNA as sequencing template. Sequencing was performed with immunoSEQ multiplex PCR; in TCRdb, only in-frame clones are kept and a portion is missing. The sample records about 150,000 clones, 87% being singletons. The sample was CD8+ T cells sorted from blood, taken at week 0. These receptors were taken from a human donor with alopecia areata.

V and J are TRBV29-1 and TRBJ1-2, with 7 bases fitting TRBD1. This CDR3 has 14 amino acids. Germline assignment: CDR1 SQVTM and CDR2 ANQGSEA. V lost 4 bases to trimming and J lost 4 bases; unmatched junction nucleotides: 9. Written as DNA, the CDR3 is TGCAGCGTTGCCGGGGGAGGGGGCCCCTATGGCTACACCTTC. It encodes CSVAGGGGPYGYTF.

This chain uses TRBV5-1 with TRBJ1-1; 8 bases are a match to TRBD1. V lost 3 bases and J lost 0; bases outside the gene matches: 7. Germline CDR1 SGHRS, CDR2 YFSETQ. The CDR3 consists of 16 residues. CDR3 sequence (DNA): TGCGCCAGCAGCTCCGAGGAACAGGGGGTGAACACTGAAGCTTTCTTT. This sequence encodes CASSSEEQGVNTEAFF.

The rearrangement links TRBV23-1 to TRBJ2-5, with D perhaps TRBD2 (6 bases). TRBV23-1 is labeled an ORF, and its function is uncertain. CDR3 size: 17 residues. V lost 1 base to trimming and J lost 6 bases, with 21 bases between them. The DNA for the CDR3 is TGCGCCAGCAGTCAATTCCCTTGGGCGGGGCGAAGCAAGACCCAGTACTTC. This translates into CASSQFPWAGRSKTQYF.

The chain has TRBV5-4 and TRBJ2-3, with D possibly TRBD2 on 7 matching bases. The V gene's germline CDR1 is SGHNT and CDR2 YYREEE (reference sequence). Trimming removed 0 bases at V and 4 bases at J, with 12 bases between. The CDR3 is made up of 15 amino acids. The CDR3, as DNA: TGTGCCAGCAGCTTGGAGGGGGGGGCTCCAGATACGCAGTATTTT. It codes for CASSLEGGAPDTQYF. Together with reference TRBV5-4 and TRBJ2-3, the CDR3 gives the full variable domain: ETGVTQSPTHLIKTRGQQVTLRCSSQSGHNTVSWYQQALGQGPQFIFQYYREEENGRGNFPPRFSGLQFPNYSSELNVNALELDDSALYLCASSLEGGAPDTQYFGPGTRLTVL.

The V and J genes are TRBV5-1 and TRBJ2-1; 7 positions match TRBD2. The CDR3 spans 16 residues. V was pared by 2 bases and J by 6 bases, with 11 bases of the junction left unmatched. Germline assignment: CDR1 SGHRS and CDR2 YFSETQ. CDR3 sequence: CASSLGAGELANEQFF. CDR3 nucleotide sequence: TGCGCCAGCAGCTTAGGTGCGGGAGAGCTTGCCAATGAGCAGTTCTTC. Filled out from reference TRBV5-1 and TRBJ2-1, the complete variable domain reads KAGVTQTPRYLIKTRGQQVTLSCSPISGHRSVSWYQQTPGQGLQFLFEYFSETQRNKGNFPGRFSGRQFSNSRSEMNVSTLELGDSALYLCASSLGAGELANEQFFGPGTRLTVL.

The CDR3 region has the DNA TGTGCCAGCAGCTTCGGGGAGGGAGGCACAGATACGCAGTATTTT. Protein product: CASSFGEGGTDTQYF. V and J are TRBV7-9 and TRBJ2-3; 7 nucleotides agree with TRBD2. V lost 3 bases and J lost 1; bases outside the gene matches: 4. The germline gives CDR1 SEHNR, CDR2 FQNEAQ (reference sequence). This CDR3 contains 15 residues. Supplemented by reference TRBV7-9 and TRBJ2-3, the full variable domain reads DTGVSQNPRHKITKRGQNVTFRCDPISEHNRLYWYRQTLGQGPEFLTYFQNEAQLEKSRLLSDRFSAERPKGSFSTLEIQRTEQGDSAMYLCASSFGEGGTDTQYFGPGTRLTVL.

The rearrangement uses TRBV7-6 and TRBJ1-5, with 7 positions matching TRBD1. Germline V CDR1 and CDR2: SGHVS, FNYEAQ. Trimming removed 3 bases from V and 3 bases from J; junction bases left unmatched: 5. CDR3 length equals 15 residues. CDR3 amino acids: CASSFDRDPNQPQHF. The CDR3 DNA reads TGTGCCAGCAGCTTCGACAGGGACCCCAATCAGCCCCAGCATTTT.

The rearrangement links TRBV6-5 to TRBJ2-7, with TRBD1 matching 9 bases. This CDR3 contains 15 residues. Germline trimming cut 5 bases from V and 5 bases from J; bases unmatched to any gene: 10. The V gene's germline CDR1 is MNHEY and CDR2 SVGAGI. This CDR3 is CASSPLDRGIHEQYF. Here the CDR3 DNA reads TGTGCCAGCAGTCCCCTGGACAGGGGCATACACGAGCAGTACTTC.

The chain employs TRBV7-9 and TRBJ2-3; no reliable D call. The CDR3 runs to 13 residues. V was cut by 5 bases and J by 5 bases, with 11 bases left in between. Germline lookup yields CDR1 SEHNR and CDR2 FQNEAQ (reference sequence). For the CDR3, the DNA is TGTGCCAGCAGCACGCCAGCTGGAGATACGCAGTATTTT. Protein sequence: CASSTPAGDTQYF.

V usage is TRBV5-5 and J usage is TRBJ1-4; a weak D match, TRBD1 (5 bases). The germline V gene has CDR1 SGHKS and CDR2 YYEKEE (reference sequence). The CDR3 has 17 amino acids. The V end was cut by 2 bases, the J end by 4 bases, with 18 bases between. The CDR3 nucleotides read TGTGCCAGCAGCTTAAGGTGGCAGGGCGACCATAATGAAAAACTGTTTTTT. It is translated as CASSLRWQGDHNEKLFF.

The CDR3 DNA sequence: TGTGCCAGCAGTCGGGACAGATACGAGCAGTACTTC. As protein: CASSRDRYEQYF. J is TRBJ2-7 and V is TRBV27; TRBD1 matches at 7 bases. Losses at the gene ends were 5 bases for V and 4 bases for J; bases not matched to a gene: 2. The CDR3 has 12 residues. The germline V gene has CDR1 MNHEY and CDR2 SMNVEV (reference sequence).

The J gene is TRBJ2-2, the V gene TRBV29-1; D might be TRBD2 (5 bases). The CDR3 totals 13 residues. From germline, CDR1 is SQVTM and CDR2 ANQGSEA. Trimming removed 5 bases from V and 4 bases from J, with 11 bases in between. The CDR3 DNA is TGCAGCGTTTACGTGAGGGTCACCGGGGAGCTGTTTTTT. Residues: CSVYVRVTGELFF.

The chain combines TRBV30 with TRBJ2-1; 9 bases align to TRBD2. This CDR3 comprises 15 residues. V lost 0 bases, J lost 8 bases, and 8 bases stayed unmatched. Germline values: CDR1 GTSNPN, CDR2 SVGIG (reference sequence). The CDR3: CAWSVGAGGLDEQFF. The CDR3 nucleotides are TGTGCCTGGAGTGTAGGTGCGGGGGGGCTGGATGAGCAGTTCTTC.

This clone was detected a few times. The same CDR3 is also encoded by other DNA sequences in this sample. This sequence joins TRBV5-1 and TRBJ2-7; TRBD1 agrees at 7 bases. CDR1 and CDR2 (germline): SGHRS, YFSETQ. The V segment lost 0 bases and the J segment 2 bases; nucleotides outside the gene matches: 2. The CDR3 length is 14 residues. The CDR3 loop is CASSLGQGAYEQYF. As DNA, the CDR3 is TGCGCCAGCAGCTTGGGACAGGGCGCCTACGAGCAGTACTTC.

This clone has just a few counts. The chain is built from TRBV30 and TRBJ1-2; D unresolved. There are 15 residues in the CDR3. V shed 2 bases and J shed 3 bases, with 16 bases lying between them. The germline V gene encodes CDR1 GTSNPN and CDR2 SVGIG (reference sequence). CDR3 residues: CAWSPHLEGYYGYTF. The CDR3 region has the DNA TGTGCCTGGAGTCCCCACCTCGAGGGCTACTATGGCTACACCTTC.

J is TRBJ2-6 and V is TRBV27, with a tentative D call TRBD2 (5 bases). CDR1 and CDR2 (germline): MNHEY, SMNVEV (reference sequence). This CDR3 has 12 residues. Between the trimmed V and J ends, which lost 2 bases and 14 bases, there was a span of 10 bases. The CDR3 region is CASSLSGYLLTF. The CDR3 region has the DNA TGTGCCAGCAGTTTAAGCGGCTATCTCCTGACTTTC.

This clone was seen just once. This CDR3 is also generated by other DNA sequences in the sample. The chain carries TRBV5-1 and TRBJ1-2; D is unresolved. The V and J ends lost 0 bases and 5 bases respectively, with 2 bases between them. Germline-derived CDR1 and CDR2 are SGHRS and YFSETQ. This CDR3 is built from 11 residues. The CDR3 sequence: CASSLGYGYTF. CDR3 DNA: TGCGCCAGCAGCTTGGGGTATGGCTACACCTTC.

This chain joins TRBV11-2 and TRBJ2-1; 7 bases map to TRBD2. This CDR3 spans 17 amino acids. V was clipped by 0 bases and J by 8 bases; unmatched bases: 13. The germline gives CDR1 SGHAT, CDR2 FQNNGV. The CDR3 DNA reads as TGTGCCAGCAGCTTAGATCTTCCCCAGCGGGGCCACTATGAGCAGTTCTTC. This encodes CASSLDLPQRGHYEQFF. Together with reference TRBV11-2 and TRBJ2-1, the CDR3 gives the full variable domain: EAGVAQSPRYKIIEKRQSVAFWCNPISGHATLYWYQQILGQGPKLLIQFQNNGVVDDSQLPKDRFSAERLKGVDSTLKIQPAKLEDSAVYLCASSLDLPQRGHYEQFFGPGTRLTVL.

The rearrangement uses TRBV7-3 and TRBJ2-1, with TRBD1 matching 9 bases. J lost 7 bases, V lost 3 bases, and 7 bases had no gene match. The CDR3 is made up of 15 amino acids. From germline, CDR1 is SGHTA and CDR2 FQGTGA. The CDR3 sequence: CASSFLGQGGNEQFF. The CDR3 region has the DNA TGTGCCAGCAGCTTCTTGGGACAGGGTGGGAATGAGCAGTTCTTC.

The chain joins TRBV4-1 to TRBJ1-4; no clear D. The CDR3 loop spans 17 amino acids. CDR1 is MGHRA and CDR2 is YSYEKL in the germline V gene. Trimming took off 1 base at V and 4 bases at J, with 16 bases between the two ends. CDR3 sequence: CASSQGTDAAINEKLFF. The CDR3 region has the DNA TGCGCCAGCAGCCAAGGTACGGATGCGGCGATTAATGAAAAACTGTTTTTT.

This clone has just a few counts. The chain has TRBV5-4 and TRBJ2-5; D may correspond to TRBD1 or TRBD2 (6 bases each). The V and J ends lost 3 bases and 4 bases respectively, with 19 bases between them. Looked up from germline, CDR1 is SGHNT and CDR2 is YYREEE (reference sequence). The CDR3 runs to 16 residues. DNA of the CDR3: TGTGCCAGCAGCTCCTCCCCGGGGGCTTTAGGAGAGACCCAGTACTTC. This gives the protein CASSSSPGALGETQYF.

The J gene is TRBJ1-3, the V gene TRBV10-3; D possibly corresponds to TRBD1 (5 bases). This CDR3 is 13 amino acids long. With 11 bases removed from V and 4 bases from J, the gap between germline ends came to 15 bases. Looked up from germline, CDR1 is ENHRY and CDR2 is SYGVKD. CDR3 in DNA: TGTGCCTCCCAGGCGGGGGACGGAAACACCATATATTTT. Protein: CASQAGDGNTIYF.

The chain joins TRBV7-9 to TRBJ2-7; D is possibly TRBD1 (6 bases). The V end was cut by 4 bases, the J end by 1 base, with 14 bases between. CDR1 is SEHNR, CDR2 FQNEAQ, per germline (reference sequence). The CDR3 is made up of 15 amino acids. In DNA, the CDR3 is TGTGCCAGCAGCTCGACAGGCCCTGAATCCTACGAGCAGTACTTC. This gives the protein CASSSTGPESYEQYF.

The chain employs TRBV6-5 and TRBJ2-4; D may be TRBD1 (6 bases). The CDR3 has 14 residues. V lost 6 bases to trimming and J lost 0 bases, with 9 bases between them. The germline V gene encodes CDR1 MNHEY and CDR2 SVGAGI. CDR3 in DNA: TGTGCCAGCAGCCTGGACAGAGCCAAAAACATTCAGTACTTC. It codes for CASSLDRAKNIQYF.

This clone was detected a few times. The rearrangement uses TRBV10-3 and TRBJ1-1; 11 bases line up with TRBD1. The CDR3 is 15 amino acids. Trimming removed 8 bases from V and 1 base from J; junction bases left unmatched: 6. CDR1 and CDR2 (germline): ENHRY, SYGVKD. The CDR3: CAIRDRGIWNTEAFF. The CDR3 DNA is TGTGCCATCCGGGACAGGGGGATTTGGAACACTGAAGCTTTCTTT.

This chain uses TRBV19 with TRBJ2-7; 9 bases agree with TRBD1. The CDR3 spans 16 residues. CDR1 is LNHDA, CDR2 SQIVND, per germline (reference sequence). V lost 3 bases to trimming and J lost 4 bases; unmatched junction nucleotides: 10. This chain's CDR3 is CASSIGTGTLSYEQYF. The DNA of the CDR3 is TGTGCCAGTAGTATCGGGACAGGGACGTTATCATACGAGCAGTACTTC.

The chain uses TRBV5-4 and TRBJ1-2; D call uncertain. Germline-derived CDR1 and CDR2 are SGHNT and YYREEE (reference sequence). V was trimmed by 7 bases and J by 4 bases, leaving 20 bases between them. This CDR3 has 15 residues. For the CDR3, the DNA is TGTGCCAGCGCGCGGTTACCAGGAAAGACCTATGGCTACACCTTC. Its protein is CASARLPGKTYGYTF.

The CDR3, as DNA: TGTGCCAGCAGCTTGGGGCTAGAACCGTTCTTC. Its protein is CASSLGLEPFF. The rearrangement links TRBV5-6 to TRBJ2-1, with no clear D. The CDR3 extends over 11 amino acids. CDR1 is SGHDT and CDR2 is YYEEEE in the germline V gene. Between the trimmed V and J ends, which lost 0 bases and 15 bases, there was a span of 10 bases.

The chain employs TRBV4-1 and TRBJ2-5, with D possibly being TRBD1 or TRBD2 (5 bases each). The CDR3 spans 16 residues. Trimming cost V 0 bases and J 4 bases, with 15 bases left between them. Per germline, CDR1 MGHRA and CDR2 YSYEKL. As DNA, the CDR3 is TGCGCCAGCAGCCAAGATGGGGGAGTACCAAGAGAGACCCAGTACTTC. It specifies CASSQDGGVPRETQYF.

This sequence joins TRBV5-1 and TRBJ2-7, with 8 bases fitting TRBD2. The CDR3 has 15 amino acids. The V and J ends lost 4 bases and 4 bases, in that order; junction bases with no gene match: 10. Germline values: CDR1 SGHRS, CDR2 YFSETQ. The CDR3 nucleotides are TGCGCCAGCAGCGTCGGCTCGGGAGGGGGGTACGAGCAGTACTTC. The encoded protein is CASSVGSGGGYEQYF.